This T cell receptor (beta chain) was sequenced for a study of blood T cell repertoires in COVID-19 (dated by TCRdb to 2020 to 2021). With respect to the entire study: Samples from collaborators originated in the United States, Italy and Spain and spanned both the acute and convalescent phases of COVID-19. Deeply sampled blood TCRbeta repertoires from subjects exposed to, actively infected with, or recovered from COVID-19 were included in the dataset. The repertoires were released in a freely available public database meant as a resource for research on the immune response to SARS-CoV-2. The samples were drawn from the first 160 participants of the ongoing ImmuneRACE study and from some 1,300 subjects provided by 6 global collaborators. The material from the prospective study consisted of cDNA or gDNA derived from T cells, B-cell-depleted T cells, or PBMCs. HLA class I and class II types, where available, came from metadata supplied by the sample provider rather than from assay-based typing. Sample metadata almost always included a de-identified subject ID, COVID-19 status, age in years and sex. Overall results and qualifications from the work: The amount of clinical and demographic metadata varied by source and participant and was provided uncurated.

Collaborating institutions collected whole blood in K2EDTA tubes following their own protocols. For TCRbeta analysis, collaborators shipped samples in one of three forms: frozen whole blood, isolated PBMCs, or DNA extracted from either of those sample types. Of note for this clone: What this receptor recognizes is not known. Base qualities are not provided; no much larger clone lies one nucleotide away.

The immunoSEQ Assay, a bias-controlled multiplex PCR, was used to amplify TCRbeta CDR3 regions from genomic DNA. The paper's data handling went like this. The number of nucleated cells in each sample was estimated by amplification of reference gene primers within the assay. To quantify the absolute abundance of each unique TCRbeta CDR3 rearrangement, sequence reads were collapsed and filtered. For each sample, productive Simpson clonality was calculated by taking the square root of Simpson's diversity index across productive rearrangements. Entries here come from immuneACCESS through TCRdb and include only in-frame sequences with V and J called. Some clones fail to appear in such tables; in the studies checked, an unresolved V gene covers under half of the shortfall, and the cause of the remainder is unknown. D and trimming were read from the DNA, whereas the V and J calls and clone size are those reported in that table. The sample has 30,000 to 40,000 clones on record, around 87% of them singletons. The top ten constitute under 65% of the sample.

The CDR3 runs 14 amino acids, cysteine and phenylalanine included. The only DNA kept is the CDR3, 42 bases in frame from the first base. Cut back by 5 bases and 0 bases, the V and J ends lie 7 bases apart. The germline V gene sets CDR1 to KGHDR and CDR2 to SFDVKD. Input material: peripheral blood. The source is a man between 65 and 85 years old with acute or convalescent COVID-19. The chain was built from TRBV24-1 and TRBJ2-1; a tentative D call is TRBD1 (5 bases match). The bases are TGTGCCACCAGTGGGGGCCTCTCCTACAATGAGCAGTTCTTC. It encodes CATSGGLSYNEQFF.